This paragraph reports one TCR beta chain. Its antigen is still unknown. This entry comes from a study of T cell clonotyping in hematopoietic cell transplantation. Study-level results: Graft donor and pretransplant recipient Inverse Simpson Index values predicted broader posttransplant TCR diversity.

Clones were read by immunoSEQ multiplex PCR, and TCRdb kept only the in-frame ones, dropping some. The sample shows roughly 28,000 clones, approximately 94% of them seen only once. V was cut by 6 bases and J by 5 bases, with 13 bases left in between. Germline-derived CDR1 and CDR2 are SNHLY and FYNNEI. The length of the CDR3 is 13 residues. Time point described: recipient sample about 28 days before transplant, after cytoreduction. Recipient blood drawn about 28 days pretransplant and days 30, 100, 180 after. The receptor's source is a man aged 50 or older with acute myeloid leukemia. Some clones in this sample may be carry-over from other donors' samples. V and J are TRBV2 and TRBJ1-2, with D possibly matching TRBD1 (5 bases). Sequencing was performed on peripheral blood mononuclear cells, taken before stem cell transplant. Here the CDR3 reads CASSLAQGYGYTF. The CDR3 nucleotides are TGTGCCAGCAGCCTAGCCCAGGGTTATGGCTACACCTTC.